This T cell receptor (beta chain) came from a study of T cells after yellow fever vaccination. Study-level points and caveats: Although the secondary response was weaker, it peaked faster, at day 5 versus 15. Researchers cautioned that FACS-sorted repertoires could harbor abundant clonotypes contaminating from the bulk population.

TCRdb processed the 5' RACE reads anew with MiXCR; each CDR3 protein has one entry. This table holds 450,000 to 650,000 distinct CDR3 sequences, about 14% found once. On this clonotype: Its antigen is not identified.

The CDR3 is 18 residues long. With V trimmed by 5 bases and J by 4 bases, 15 bases remained unmatched. Looked up from germline, CDR1 is SGHAT and CDR2 is FQDESV (reference sequence). The sequencing used PBMCs, collected on the day of the yellow fever booster vaccination. The chain couples TRBV11-1 to TRBJ2-7, with 12 bases lining up with TRBD2. This clonotype was obtained from a young man who received the YFV17D yellow fever vaccine. DNA of the CDR3: TGTGCCAGCAGCCCCCCGGGACTAGCGGGTTCCTCGGATTACGAGCAGTACTTC. This sequence encodes CASSPPGLAGSSDYEQYF.